The sequence of this T cell receptor beta chain was determined in a study of identical twins. Study observations and caveats: Whereas memory repertoires showed no such difference, abundant cord blood beta clonotypes carried fewer insertions. Excess twin sharing in beta out-of-frame sequences was weaker.

TCRdb redid the calling of the 5' RACE reads with MiXCR, one entry per CDR3 protein. The table lists around 370,000 distinct CDR3 sequences, around 9.7% of them singletons, with approximately 9.3% in the top ten. The CDR3 is 13 residues long. Germline CDR1 reads DFQATT; CDR2 reads SNEGSKA (reference sequence). Trimming removed 0 bases at V and 1 base at J, with 5 bases between. This clonotype was counted between two and nine times. Its antigen is not known. The sequence was collected from a woman in her fifties or sixties in good health. V gene TRBV20-1 combines with J gene TRBJ2-3; D gene uncertain. The sequenced sample consisted of naive T cells sorted from blood. Here the CDR3 reads CSAREDGTDTQYF. CDR3 in DNA: TGCAGTGCTAGAGAAGACGGCACAGATACGCAGTATTTT.